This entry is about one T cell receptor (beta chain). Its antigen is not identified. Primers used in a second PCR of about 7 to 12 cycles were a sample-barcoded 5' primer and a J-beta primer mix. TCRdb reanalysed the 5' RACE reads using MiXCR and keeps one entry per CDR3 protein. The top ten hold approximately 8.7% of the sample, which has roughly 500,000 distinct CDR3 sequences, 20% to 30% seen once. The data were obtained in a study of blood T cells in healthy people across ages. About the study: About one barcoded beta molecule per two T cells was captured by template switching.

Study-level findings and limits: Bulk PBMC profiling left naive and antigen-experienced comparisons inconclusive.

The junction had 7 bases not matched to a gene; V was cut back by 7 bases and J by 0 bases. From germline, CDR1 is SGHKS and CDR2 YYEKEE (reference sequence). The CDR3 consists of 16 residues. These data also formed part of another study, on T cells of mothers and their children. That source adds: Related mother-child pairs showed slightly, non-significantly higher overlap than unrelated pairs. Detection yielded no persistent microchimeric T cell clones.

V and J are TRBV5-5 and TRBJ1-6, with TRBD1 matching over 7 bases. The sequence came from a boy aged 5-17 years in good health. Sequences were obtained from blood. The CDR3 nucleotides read TGTGCCAGCTCATGGGACAGTAGCTCCTATAATTCACCCCTCCACTTT. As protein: CASSWDSSSYNSPLHF.